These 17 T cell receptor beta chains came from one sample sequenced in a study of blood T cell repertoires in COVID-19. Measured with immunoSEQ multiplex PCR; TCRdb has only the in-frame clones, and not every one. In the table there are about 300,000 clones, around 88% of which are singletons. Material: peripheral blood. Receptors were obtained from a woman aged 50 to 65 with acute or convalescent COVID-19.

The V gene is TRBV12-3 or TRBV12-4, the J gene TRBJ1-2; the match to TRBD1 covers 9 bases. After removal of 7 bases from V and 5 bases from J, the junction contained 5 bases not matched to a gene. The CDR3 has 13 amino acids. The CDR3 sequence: CASTADRGYGYTF. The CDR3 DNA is TGTGCCAGCACAGCGGACAGGGGATATGGCTACACCTTC.

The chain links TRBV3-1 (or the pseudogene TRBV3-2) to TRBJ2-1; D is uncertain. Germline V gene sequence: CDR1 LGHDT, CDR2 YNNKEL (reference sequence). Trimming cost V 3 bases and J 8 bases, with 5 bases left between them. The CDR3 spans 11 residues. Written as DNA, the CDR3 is TGTGCCAGCAGCCAGTGGCATGAGCAGTTCTTC. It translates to CASSQWHEQFF.

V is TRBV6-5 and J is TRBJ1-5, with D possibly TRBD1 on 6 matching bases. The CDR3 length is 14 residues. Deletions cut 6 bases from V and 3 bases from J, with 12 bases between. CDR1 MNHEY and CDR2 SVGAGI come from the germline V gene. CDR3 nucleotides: TGTGCCAGCAGCCTCCGGGACACCAATCAGCCCCAGCATTTT. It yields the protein CASSLRDTNQPQHF.

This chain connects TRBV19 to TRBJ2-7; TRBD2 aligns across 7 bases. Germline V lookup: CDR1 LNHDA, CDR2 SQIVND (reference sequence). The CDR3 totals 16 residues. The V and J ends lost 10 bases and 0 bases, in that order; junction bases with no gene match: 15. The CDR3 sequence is CATADNRDYFSYEQYF. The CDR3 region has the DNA TGTGCCACCGCAGACAACCGGGACTATTTCTCCTACGAGCAGTACTTC.

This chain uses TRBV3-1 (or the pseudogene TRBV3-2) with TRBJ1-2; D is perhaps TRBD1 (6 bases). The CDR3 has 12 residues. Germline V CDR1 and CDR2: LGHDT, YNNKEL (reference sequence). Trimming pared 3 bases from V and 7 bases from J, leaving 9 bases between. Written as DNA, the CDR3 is TGTGCCAGCAGCCATCAGGGGTTTGGCTACACCTTC. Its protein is CASSHQGFGYTF.

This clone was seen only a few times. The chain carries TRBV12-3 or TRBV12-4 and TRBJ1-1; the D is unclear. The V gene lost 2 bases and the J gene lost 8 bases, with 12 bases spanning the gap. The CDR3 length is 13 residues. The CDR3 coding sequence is TGTGCCAGCAGTTTACCAATGTCTGGCGAAGCTTTCTTT. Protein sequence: CASSLPMSGEAFF.

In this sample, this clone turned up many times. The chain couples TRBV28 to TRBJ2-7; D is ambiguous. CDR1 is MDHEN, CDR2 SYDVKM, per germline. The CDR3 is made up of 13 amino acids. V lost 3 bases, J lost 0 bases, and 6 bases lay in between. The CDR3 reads CASSLGASYEQYF. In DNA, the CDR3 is TGTGCCAGCAGTTTGGGCGCCTCCTACGAGCAGTACTTC.

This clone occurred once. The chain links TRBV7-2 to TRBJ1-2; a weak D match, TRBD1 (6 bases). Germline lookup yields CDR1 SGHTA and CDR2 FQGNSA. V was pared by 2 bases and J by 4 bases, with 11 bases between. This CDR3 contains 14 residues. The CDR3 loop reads CASSLRTAGYGYTF. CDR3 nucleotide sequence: TGTGCCAGCAGCTTAAGGACAGCAGGCTATGGCTACACCTTC.

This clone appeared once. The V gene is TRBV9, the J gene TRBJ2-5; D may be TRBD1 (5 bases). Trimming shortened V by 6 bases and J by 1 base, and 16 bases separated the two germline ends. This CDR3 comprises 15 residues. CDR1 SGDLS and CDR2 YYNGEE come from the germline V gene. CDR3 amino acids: CASTQDIRIQETQYF. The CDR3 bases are TGTGCCAGCACTCAGGACATCCGGATCCAAGAGACCCAGTACTTC.

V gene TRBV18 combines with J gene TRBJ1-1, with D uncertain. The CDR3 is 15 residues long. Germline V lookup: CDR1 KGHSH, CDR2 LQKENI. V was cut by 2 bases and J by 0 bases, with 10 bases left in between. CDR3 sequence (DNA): TGTGCCAGCTCACCATGGGCAGACATGAACACTGAAGCTTTCTTT. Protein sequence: CASSPWADMNTEAFF.

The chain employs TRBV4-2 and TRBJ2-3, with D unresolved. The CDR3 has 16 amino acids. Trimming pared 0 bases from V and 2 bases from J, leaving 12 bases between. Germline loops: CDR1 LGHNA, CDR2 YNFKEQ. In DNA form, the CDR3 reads TGTGCCAGCAGCCAAGAGAGGCTAGACCCCACAGATACGCAGTATTTT. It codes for CASSQERLDPTDTQYF.

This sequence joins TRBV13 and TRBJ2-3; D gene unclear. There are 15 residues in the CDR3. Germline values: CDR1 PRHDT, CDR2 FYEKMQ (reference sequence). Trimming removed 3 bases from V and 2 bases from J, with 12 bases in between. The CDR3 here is CASSFSRFYTDTQYF. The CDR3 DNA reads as TGTGCCAGCAGCTTCTCGAGATTTTACACAGATACGCAGTATTTT. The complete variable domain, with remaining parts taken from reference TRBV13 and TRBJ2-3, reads AAGVIQSPRHLIKEKRETATLKCYPIPRHDTVYWYQQGPGQDPQFLISFYEKMQSDKGSIPDRFSAQQFSDYHSELNMSSLELGDSALYFCASSFSRFYTDTQYFGPGTRLTVL.

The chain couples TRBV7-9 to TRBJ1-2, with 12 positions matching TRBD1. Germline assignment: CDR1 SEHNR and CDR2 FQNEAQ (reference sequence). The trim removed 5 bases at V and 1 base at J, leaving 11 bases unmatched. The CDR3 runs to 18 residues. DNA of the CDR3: TGTGCCAGCAGCCACCGGGACAGGGGGCGCAGTTTTAACTATGGCTACACCTTC. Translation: CASSHRDRGRSFNYGYTF. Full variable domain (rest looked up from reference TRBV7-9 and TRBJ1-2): DTGVSQNPRHKITKRGQNVTFRCDPISEHNRLYWYRQTLGQGPEFLTYFQNEAQLEKSRLLSDRFSAERPKGSFSTLEIQRTEQGDSAMYLCASSHRDRGRSFNYGYTFGSGTRLTVV.

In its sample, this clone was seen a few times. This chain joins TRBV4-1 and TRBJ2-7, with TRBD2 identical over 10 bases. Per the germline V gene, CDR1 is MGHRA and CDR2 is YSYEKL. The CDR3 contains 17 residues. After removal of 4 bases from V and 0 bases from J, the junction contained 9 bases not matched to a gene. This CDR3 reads CASSRGTSGTSSYEQYF. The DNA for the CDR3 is TGCGCCAGCAGCCGAGGAACTAGCGGGACCAGCTCCTACGAGCAGTACTTC.

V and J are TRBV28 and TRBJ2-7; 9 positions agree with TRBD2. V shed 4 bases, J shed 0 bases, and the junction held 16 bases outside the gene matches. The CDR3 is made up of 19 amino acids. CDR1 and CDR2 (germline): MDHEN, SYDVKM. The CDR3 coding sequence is TGTGCCAGCAGTTCCTCAGGGGACGGTAGCGGGAGTGTCTCCTACGAGCAGTACTTC. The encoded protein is CASSSSGDGSGSVSYEQYF.

In DNA form, the CDR3 reads TGCAGCGTCGGGGGGCATTTGAACACTGAAGCTTTCTTT. Translated: CSVGGHLNTEAFF. J is TRBJ1-1 and V is TRBV29-1; tentatively, D is TRBD1 (6 bases). The CDR3 is 13 residues long. Trimming removed 6 bases from V and 0 bases from J, with 11 bases in between. In germline, CDR1 is SQVTM, CDR2 ANQGSEA.

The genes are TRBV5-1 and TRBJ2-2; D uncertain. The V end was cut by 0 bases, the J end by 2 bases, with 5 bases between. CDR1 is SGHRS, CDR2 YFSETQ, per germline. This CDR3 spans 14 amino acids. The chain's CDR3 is CASSLDSNTGELFF. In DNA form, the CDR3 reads TGCGCCAGCAGCTTGGACTCCAACACCGGGGAGCTGTTTTTT.